This T cell receptor beta chain was profiled in a study of identical twins. V lost 3 bases and J lost 2, with 11 bases in between. The V gene's germline CDR1 is SGHVS and CDR2 FQNEAQ. The CDR3 runs to 15 residues. A word on this clonotype: Its specificity is not known.

TCRdb called the 5' RACE reads again in MiXCR, with one record for every CDR3 protein. The table lists 690,000 or so distinct CDR3 sequences, around 8.6% of them singletons, with roughly 0.97% in the top ten. Study results and caveats: Because invariant MAIT and iNKT cells could be present, zero-insertion analyses could be partly confounded.

This sample also appeared in a second study, on yellow fever vaccine responses in identical twins.

The sample taken for sequencing was PBMCs. The TCR was taken from a woman younger than 35 in good health. The J gene is TRBJ2-1, the V gene TRBV7-8, with D perhaps TRBD1 (6 bases). This CDR3 is CASSFWDIPYNEQFF. CDR3 nucleotides: TGTGCCAGCAGCTTCTGGGACATCCCCTACAATGAGCAGTTCTTC. The full variable domain, rest sourced from reference TRBV7-8 and TRBJ2-1, is GAGVSQSPRYKVAKRGQDVALRCDPISGHVSLFWYQQALGQGPEFLTYFQNEAQLDKSGLPSDRFFAERPEGSVSTLKIQRTQQEDSAVYLCASSFWDIPYNEQFFGPGTRLTVL.